The T cell receptor beta chain under discussion was sequenced for a study of blood T cell repertoires in COVID-19. Study information: There were acute and convalescent COVID-19 samples, and they came from the United States, Italy and Spain. PBMCs, B-cell-depleted T cells, or T cells provided the cDNA or gDNA that made up the material.

V shed 5 bases and J 10 bases; nucleotides not matched to a gene: 9. Per germline, CDR1 SGHVS and CDR2 FQNEAQ. The CDR3 sequence is 15 residues long. The authors' processing: Counts of nucleated cells, estimated from reference gene primer amplification, were obtained. Sequencing used immunoSEQ multiplex PCR; TCRdb keeps in-frame clones, though not all of them. From that table come the V and J calls and clone size; the DNA was used to work out D and trimming. This sample yields about 150,000 clones, of which 80% are seen a single time; around 13% belongs to the top ten. This clonotype was obtained from a man between 60 and 75 years old with active or convalescent COVID-19. Sequenced material: peripheral blood. The rearrangement joins TRBV7-8 to TRBJ1-6; 9 nucleotides agree with TRBD1. The CDR3 DNA reads TGTGCCAGCAGCACCGAACAGGGGGCTAACTCACCCCTCCACTTT. It translates to CASSTEQGANSPLHF.